This passage covers 22 T cell receptor beta chains from one sample sequenced in a study of blood T cell repertoires in COVID-19. Some clones are missing from TCRdb's copy, which holds only in-frame ones; the method was immunoSEQ multiplex PCR. The table lists about 180,000 clones, roughly 87% of them singletons. Input material: peripheral blood. The origin of the receptors is a woman in her 70s with COVID-19, enrolled during active disease.

The gene calls are TRBV9 and TRBJ1-2, with no clear D. The CDR3 is made up of 14 amino acids. V gave up 3 bases and J gave up 3 bases, with 12 bases separating them. CDR1 and CDR2 (germline): SGDLS, YYNGEE. The CDR3 reads CASSGALPDYGYTF. Written as DNA, the CDR3 is TGTGCCAGCAGCGGAGCCTTGCCGGACTATGGCTACACCTTC.

The rearrangement uses TRBV13 and TRBJ2-5, with 8 bases lining up with TRBD1. The germline V gene has CDR1 PRHDT and CDR2 FYEKMQ (reference sequence). CDR3 length: 14 amino acids. The V segment lost 7 bases and the J segment 6 bases; nucleotides outside the gene matches: 10. CDR3 sequence (DNA): TGTGCCAGCACCCCGCGGACAGGGAAGAAGACCCAGTACTTC. Residues: CASTPRTGKKTQYF.

A few counts support this clone. CDR3 bases: TGTGCCATCGGTGGCGGCAATCAGCCCCAGCATTTT. This codes for CAIGGGNQPQHF. This chain connects TRBV10-3 to TRBJ1-5; D call uncertain. Germline CDR1 is ENHRY and CDR2 is SYGVKD. The CDR3 is 12 residues long. V was pared by 8 bases and J by 2 bases, with 7 bases between.

The rearrangement joins TRBV6-2 or TRBV6-3 to TRBJ2-3; 14 nucleotides agree with TRBD2. CDR1 MNHEY and CDR2 SVGEGT come from the germline V gene. With V trimmed by 2 bases and J by 1 base, 5 bases remained unmatched. This CDR3 is 18 amino acids long. The CDR3 here is CASSYGTSGSPRTDTQYF. Here the CDR3 DNA reads TGTGCCAGCAGTTACGGGACTAGCGGGAGTCCTCGCACAGATACGCAGTATTTT.

This chain connects TRBV7-3 to TRBJ2-2, with D possibly TRBD2 on 5 matching bases. The ends were cut back, 9 bases at V and 3 bases at J, with 14 bases in the middle. Germline V gives CDR1 SGHTA, CDR2 FQGTGA. The CDR3 is 14 residues long. CDR3 bases: TGTGCCAGTCAGCCGGGCGGGCACACCGGGGAGCTGTTTTTT. The encoded protein is CASQPGGHTGELFF. The variable domain in full, with the rest retrieved from reference TRBV7-3 and TRBJ2-2, is GAGVSQTPSNKVTEKGKYVELRCDPISGHTALYWYRQSLGQGPEFLIYFQGTGAADDSGLPNDRFFAVRPEGSVSTLKIQRTERGDSAVYLCASQPGGHTGELFFGEGSRLTVL.

V gene TRBV27 combines with J gene TRBJ2-7; D is uncertain. This CDR3 has 16 residues. The germline V gene has CDR1 MNHEY and CDR2 SMNVEV (reference sequence). Trimming stripped 5 bases from V and 4 bases from J, with 21 bases between. For the CDR3, the DNA is TGTGCCAGCAGTCCGCGCCCGGAATTAGTCAGGTACGAGCAGTACTTC. Translation gives CASSPRPELVRYEQYF.

The chain links TRBV5-8 to TRBJ2-5, with D possibly being TRBD1 (5 bases). The CDR3 runs to 18 residues. Trimming cost V 4 bases and J 4 bases, with 26 bases left between them. The germline CDR1 and CDR2 sequences are SGHTS and YDEGEE. The CDR3 nucleotides are TGTGCCAGCAGCCTTGGGGCGGAACCCGGGTCCCCCGGAGAGACCCAGTACTTC. Encoded protein: CASSLGAEPGSPGETQYF.

The chain links TRBV28 to TRBJ1-4; D remains ambiguous. This CDR3 has 15 amino acids. Germline V gene data show CDR1 as MDHEN and CDR2 as SYDVKM. Trimming left V 5 bases short and J 0 bases short, with 10 bases between. The CDR3: CASSTNSATNEKLFF. For the CDR3, the DNA is TGTGCCAGCAGTACCAACAGTGCAACTAATGAAAAACTGTTTTTT. The full variable domain, with the rest looked up from reference TRBV28 and TRBJ1-4, is DVKVTQSSRYLVKRTGEKVFLECVQDMDHENMFWYRQDPGLGLRLIYFSYDVKMKEKGDIPEGYSVSREKKERFSLILESASTNQTSMYLCASSTNSATNEKLFFGSGTQLSVL.

The rearrangement joins TRBV12-2 to TRBJ2-7; no check of the table's D call, TRBD2, against the DNA was made. TRBV12-2 is tagged as a pseudogene. The CDR3 is 14 amino acids. The chain's CDR3 is CASRLNGNWDEQYF. The CDR3 DNA reads as TGTGCAAGTCGCTTGAACGGGAATTGGGACGAGCAGTACTTC.

This chain joins TRBV4-1 and TRBJ1-4; TRBD1 might be the D (5 bases). Trimming removed 4 bases from V and 3 bases from J, with 21 bases in between. The CDR3 totals 18 residues. Germline CDR1 is MGHRA and CDR2 is YSYEKL. CDR3 region: CASSLRTPGGVANEKLFF. The CDR3, as DNA: TGCGCCAGCAGCCTCCGGACCCCGGGGGGAGTCGCTAATGAAAAACTGTTTTTT.

The chain couples TRBV7-2 to TRBJ1-5, with D uncertain. Germline V gene sequence: CDR1 SGHTA, CDR2 FQGNSA. This CDR3 comprises 14 residues. The V gene lost 7 bases and the J gene lost 2 bases, with 12 bases spanning the gap. CDR3 residues: CASTFSSGNQPQHF. As DNA, the CDR3 is TGTGCCAGCACCTTCTCCAGTGGCAATCAGCCCCAGCATTTT. The full variable domain, in which reference TRBV7-2 and TRBJ1-5 provide the parts outside the CDR3, is GAGVSQSPSNKVTEKGKDVELRCDPISGHTALYWYRQSLGQGLEFLIYFQGNSAPDKSGLPSDRFSAERTGGSVSTLTIQRTQQEDSAVYLCASTFSSGNQPQHFGDGTRLSIL.

This sequence joins TRBV7-9 and TRBJ1-1, with a tentative D call TRBD1 (5 bases). The CDR3 is 11 residues long. V was cut by 5 bases and J by 10 bases, with 11 bases left in between. Germline CDR1 is SEHNR and CDR2 is FQNEAQ (reference sequence). CDR3 DNA sequence: TGTGCCAGCAGCCCGGACACGAGAGCTTTCTTT. Translation: CASSPDTRAFF.

The rearrangement joins TRBV6-5 to TRBJ1-1; 8 positions agree with TRBD1. V gave up 2 bases and J gave up 5 bases; unmatched junction bases: 7. This CDR3 contains 15 residues. The germline V gene encodes CDR1 MNHEY and CDR2 SVGAGI. The CDR3 region has the DNA TGTGCCAGCAGTTACACAGGGGGGCTAGGGACTGAAGCTTTCTTT. It translates to CASSYTGGLGTEAFF.

The V and J genes are TRBV5-1 and TRBJ2-2; possibly TRBD1 for D (6 bases). Germline V gene data show CDR1 as SGHRS and CDR2 as YFSETQ. This CDR3 contains 15 residues. V dropped 4 bases and J dropped 5 bases, with 15 bases sitting between them. CDR3 loop: CASSLRTDRTGELFF. The CDR3 DNA follows: TGCGCCAGCAGCCTCCGGACAGATAGAACCGGGGAGCTGTTTTTT. The full variable domain, in which reference TRBV5-1 and TRBJ2-2 provide the parts outside the CDR3, is KAGVTQTPRYLIKTRGQQVTLSCSPISGHRSVSWYQQTPGQGLQFLFEYFSETQRNKGNFPGRFSGRQFSNSRSEMNVSTLELGDSALYLCASSLRTDRTGELFFGEGSRLTVL.

The chain carries TRBV27 and TRBJ2-3, with unresolved D. Trimming removed 2 bases from V and 2 bases from J, with 11 bases in between. Germline V gene data show CDR1 as MNHEY and CDR2 as SMNVEV (reference sequence). This CDR3 is 15 amino acids long. The CDR3 loop reads CASSLRQASTDTQYF. In DNA form, the CDR3 reads TGTGCCAGCAGTTTACGGCAGGCATCCACAGATACGCAGTATTTT.

The chain carries TRBV5-6 and TRBJ2-3; 10 bases agree with TRBD2. This CDR3 has 16 residues. J gave up 0 bases and V 6 bases, and 7 bases lay outside the gene matches. Germline V lookup: CDR1 SGHDT, CDR2 YYEEEE. This chain's CDR3 is CASIPQTSGSTDTQYF. The CDR3 nucleotides read TGTGCCAGCATCCCCCAGACTAGCGGGAGCACAGATACGCAGTATTTT. The complete variable domain, with remaining parts taken from reference TRBV5-6 and TRBJ2-3, reads DAGVTQSPTHLIKTRGQQVTLRCSPKSGHDTVSWYQQALGQGPQFIFQYYEEEERQRGNFPDRFSGHQFPNYSSELNVNALLLGDSALYLCASIPQTSGSTDTQYFGPGTRLTVL.

The chain employs TRBV20-1 and TRBJ2-1, with TRBD2 matching 12 bases. CDR1 and CDR2 from the germline V gene are DFQATT and SNEGSKA (reference sequence). CDR3 length equals 15 residues. V shed 3 bases, J shed 7 bases, and the junction held 7 bases outside the gene matches. CDR3 nucleotides: TGCAGTGCTAGTTTAGCTAGCGGGAGGGTGAATGAGCAGTTCTTC. Amino acid sequence: CSASLASGRVNEQFF.

The chain uses TRBV24-1 and TRBJ1-5; a weak D match, TRBD1 (6 bases). CDR1 and CDR2 (germline): KGHDR, SFDVKD. There are 15 residues in the CDR3. Trimming left V 4 bases short and J 9 bases short, with 18 bases between. The CDR3, as DNA: TGTGCCACCAGTGACATGACAGGCCCTTCGGGGCCCCAGCATTTT. It specifies CATSDMTGPSGPQHF.

The chain is built from TRBV28 and TRBJ2-1; TRBD2 matches at 7 bases. CDR3 size: 15 residues. CDR1 is MDHEN, CDR2 SYDVKM, per germline. V was clipped by 4 bases and J by 9 bases; unmatched bases: 12. In DNA form, the CDR3 reads TGTGCCAGCAGTTCCCCCGCTAGCGGCGTCGGTGAGCAGTTCTTC. Its translation is CASSSPASGVGEQFF.

This clone was observed a few times. V gene TRBV7-2 combines with J gene TRBJ1-4; 7 bases match TRBD1. With 3 bases clipped from V and 6 bases from J, the junction kept 4 bases outside the gene matches. The germline V gene has CDR1 SGHTA and CDR2 FQGNSA. This CDR3 comprises 14 residues. CDR3 in DNA: TGTGCCAGCAGCTTTGCGACAGGGTATGAAAAACTGTTTTTT. Protein product: CASSFATGYEKLFF. Looking up the rest from reference TRBV7-2 and TRBJ1-4 gives the full variable domain: GAGVSQSPSNKVTEKGKDVELRCDPISGHTALYWYRQSLGQGLEFLIYFQGNSAPDKSGLPSDRFSAERTGGSVSTLTIQRTQQEDSAVYLCASSFATGYEKLFFGSGTQLSVL.

V and J are TRBV20-1 and TRBJ1-1; no clear D. The CDR3 length is 11 residues. Trimming cost V 0 bases and J 11 bases, with 10 bases left between them. The germline gives CDR1 DFQATT, CDR2 SNEGSKA (reference sequence). The CDR3 sequence is CSARDVTRAFF. The CDR3 nucleotides are TGCAGTGCTAGAGACGTCACGCGGGCTTTCTTT.

This chain connects TRBV12-3 or TRBV12-4 to TRBJ2-3; 7 bases are shared with TRBD2. The CDR3 has 13 amino acids. V lost 6 bases to trimming and J lost 9 bases; unmatched junction nucleotides: 9. CDR3: CASRPSSGGTQYF. In nucleotides, the CDR3 is TGTGCCAGCAGGCCTTCTAGCGGAGGAACGCAGTATTTT.